One sample yielded the 13 T cell receptor beta chains listed below, sequenced in a study of beta chain features in type 1 diabetes. Investigators reverse transcribed all isolated RNA, so they sequenced expressed TCRB transcripts. Here immunoSEQ multiplex PCR was the method, and the copy in TCRdb shows in-frame clones only, minus some. The data contain around 150,000 clones, approximately 8.1% of them singletons. The sequenced sample consisted of central memory CD4+ T cells from blood. The receptors here all came from a young man in good health.

This clone was counted a few times. V usage is TRBV4-3 and J usage is TRBJ2-7; 8 bases are shared with TRBD2. In germline, CDR1 is LGHNA, CDR2 YSLEER. With V trimmed by 5 bases and J by 3 bases, 9 bases remained unmatched. The CDR3 is 15 amino acids. This CDR3 is CASSFGGAGIYEQYF. CDR3 bases: TGCGCCAGCAGCTTCGGGGGGGCGGGGATCTACGAGCAGTACTTC.

This clone was recorded at least ten times. The chain couples TRBV30 to TRBJ2-7; TRBD2 agrees at 14 bases. CDR1 GTSNPN and CDR2 SVGIG come from the germline V gene (reference sequence). The CDR3 length is 16 residues. The V gene end was trimmed by 2 bases and the J gene end by 3 bases; junction bases not matched to a gene: 6. The CDR3 DNA reads TGTGCCTGGAGTAGCTGGGGGACTAGCGGGAGCTACGAGCAGTACTTC. It codes for CAWSSWGTSGSYEQYF.

The chain recombines TRBV4-2 with TRBJ2-3; maybe TRBD2 (6 bases). The germline V gene has CDR1 LGHNA and CDR2 YNFKEQ. V was pared by 2 bases and J by 2 bases, with 17 bases between. The CDR3 loop spans 17 amino acids. The DNA for the CDR3 is TGTGCCAGCAGCCAATACCGAGAGCGGGCCTCCACAGATACGCAGTATTTT. Translated, it gives CASSQYRERASTDTQYF.

The J gene is TRBJ1-5, the V gene TRBV9, with D unclear. CDR1 SGDLS and CDR2 YYNGEE come from the germline V gene. Trimming left V 1 base short and J 5 bases short, with 13 bases between. CDR3 length: 15 residues. This chain's CDR3 is CASSVRENAYQPQHF. As DNA, the CDR3 is TGTGCCAGCAGCGTACGGGAAAACGCCTATCAGCCCCAGCATTTT.

In the case of this clone: The sample carries other DNA sequences with the same CDR3. The rearrangement uses TRBV6-5 and TRBJ2-7, with no clear D. Trimming shortened V by 5 bases and J by 3 bases, and 5 bases separated the two germline ends. This CDR3 has 11 residues. The germline gives CDR1 MNHEY, CDR2 SVGAGI. For the CDR3, the DNA is TGTGCCAGCAGTAATAACTACGAGCAGTACTTC. Encoded protein: CASSNNYEQYF.

The chain carries TRBV4-2 and TRBJ2-5; 7 nucleotides agree with TRBD2. The closer fit of TRBJ2-7 to the DNA end suggests the J call may be wrong. Germline loops: CDR1 LGHNA, CDR2 YNFKEQ. The CDR3 has 15 amino acids. The CDR3 DNA is TGTGCCAGCAGCCAACCAAGCGGGGCCTACTACGAGCAGTACTTC. Its translation is CASSQPSGAYYEQYF.

This clone appeared a few times. The CDR3 DNA reads as TGTGCCAGCAGCCCAGATTTTGGTCAGCCCCAGCATTTT. This encodes CASSPDFGQPQHF. V and J are TRBV7-9 and TRBJ1-5; D ambiguous. The V gene's germline CDR1 is SEHNR and CDR2 FQNEAQ (reference sequence). Trimming cost V 5 bases and J 6 bases, with 11 bases left between them. This CDR3 has 13 residues.

This clone was observed many times. The chain combines TRBV30 with TRBJ1-2; 8 nucleotides agree with TRBD1. This CDR3 is 15 amino acids long. V shed 1 base and J 0 bases; nucleotides not matched to a gene: 4. The germline CDR1 and CDR2 sequences are GTSNPN and SVGIG (reference sequence). In nucleotides, the CDR3 is TGTGCCTGGAGTGCAGACAGGGGAGCTAACTATGGCTACACCTTC. This translates into CAWSADRGANYGYTF.

This clone has only a few counts. The chain joins TRBV11-2 to TRBJ1-3, with D uncertain. V shed 3 bases and J shed 7 bases, with 13 bases lying between them. Germline CDR1 is SGHAT and CDR2 is FQNNGV. The CDR3 runs 14 residues. CDR3 residues: CASSLRQVANTIYF. CDR3 in DNA: TGTGCCAGCAGCTTGAGGCAAGTGGCGAACACCATATATTTT.

The chain joins TRBV7-3 to TRBJ2-1; no firm D call. CDR1 and CDR2 from the germline V gene are SGHTA and FQGTGA. The CDR3 covers 14 residues. V was trimmed by 3 bases and J by 0 bases, leaving 6 bases between them. CDR3 nucleotides: TGTGCCAGCAGCTTCCCCGGCTCCTACAATGAGCAGTTCTTC. Translating it yields CASSFPGSYNEQFF.

Regarding this clone: The germline gene is not matched at one end of the junction; a read error may be the cause. The rearrangement links TRBV29-1 to TRBJ2-7; 10 nucleotides agree with TRBD1. The length of the CDR3 is 13 residues. Looked up from germline, CDR1 is SQVTM and CDR2 is ANQGSEA. The DNA of the CDR3 is TGCAGCGTTGACACACCGACAGGGGGCGAGCGGTACTTC. Translation: CSVDTPTGGERYF.

On this clone itself: At one end the junction does not follow the germline gene, possibly because of a read error. The J gene is TRBJ2-1, the V gene TRBV7-7; the D is unclear. CDR3 length: 14 amino acids. Per the germline V gene, CDR1 is SSHAT and CDR2 is FNYEAQ (reference sequence). The CDR3 reads CASSLLNTANEQFF. Written as DNA, the CDR3 is TGTGCTAGCAGCTTACTGAACACCGCCAATGAGCAGTTCTTC.

There are a few counts of this clone. The V and J genes are TRBV5-1 and TRBJ2-1; D possibly corresponds to TRBD1 (5 bases). V dropped 0 bases and J dropped 2 bases, with 9 bases sitting between them. The germline V gene has CDR1 SGHRS and CDR2 YFSETQ. The CDR3 has 15 amino acids. CDR3 region: CASSLGAGPYNEQFF. The CDR3 DNA reads TGCGCCAGCAGCTTGGGGGCAGGGCCCTACAATGAGCAGTTCTTC. Combining the CDR3 with reference TRBV5-1 and TRBJ2-1 gives the whole variable domain KAGVTQTPRYLIKTRGQQVTLSCSPISGHRSVSWYQQTPGQGLQFLFEYFSETQRNKGNFPGRFSGRQFSNSRSEMNVSTLELGDSALYLCASSLGAGPYNEQFFGPGTRLTVL.